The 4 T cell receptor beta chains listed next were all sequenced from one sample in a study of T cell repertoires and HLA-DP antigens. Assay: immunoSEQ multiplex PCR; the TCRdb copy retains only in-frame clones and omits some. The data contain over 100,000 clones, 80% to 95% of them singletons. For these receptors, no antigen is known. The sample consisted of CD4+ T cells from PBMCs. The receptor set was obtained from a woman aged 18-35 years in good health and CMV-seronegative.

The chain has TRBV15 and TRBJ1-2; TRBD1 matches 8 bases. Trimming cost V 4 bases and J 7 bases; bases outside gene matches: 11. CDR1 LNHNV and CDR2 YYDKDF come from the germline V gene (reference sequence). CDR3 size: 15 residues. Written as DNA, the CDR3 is TGTGCCACCAGCACACGGACAGGGTATTTGAGTGGCTACACCTTC. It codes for CATSTRTGYLSGYTF.

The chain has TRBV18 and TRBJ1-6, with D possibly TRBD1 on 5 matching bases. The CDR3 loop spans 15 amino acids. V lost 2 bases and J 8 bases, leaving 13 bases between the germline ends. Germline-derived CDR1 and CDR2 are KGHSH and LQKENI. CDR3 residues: CASSPTAGGDSPLHF. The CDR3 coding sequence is TGTGCCAGCTCACCAACGGCAGGAGGGGATTCACCCCTCCACTTT.

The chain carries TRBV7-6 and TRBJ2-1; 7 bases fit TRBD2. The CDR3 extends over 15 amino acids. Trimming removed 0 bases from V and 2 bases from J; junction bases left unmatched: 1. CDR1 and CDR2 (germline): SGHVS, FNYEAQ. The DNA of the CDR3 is TGTGCCAGCAGCTTAGCGGGAGGGACCTACAATGAGCAGTTCTTC. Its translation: CASSLAGGTYNEQFF.

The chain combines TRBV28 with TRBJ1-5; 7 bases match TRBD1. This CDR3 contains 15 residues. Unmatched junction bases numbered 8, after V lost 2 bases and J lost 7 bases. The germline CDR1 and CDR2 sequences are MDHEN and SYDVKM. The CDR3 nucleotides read TGTGCCAGCAGTTTAGGAGACAGGGTTGGCCAGCCCCAGCATTTT. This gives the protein CASSLGDRVGQPQHF. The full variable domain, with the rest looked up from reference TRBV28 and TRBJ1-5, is DVKVTQSSRYLVKRTGEKVFLECVQDMDHENMFWYRQDPGLGLRLIYFSYDVKMKEKGDIPEGYSVSREKKERFSLILESASTNQTSMYLCASSLGDRVGQPQHFGDGTRLSIL.